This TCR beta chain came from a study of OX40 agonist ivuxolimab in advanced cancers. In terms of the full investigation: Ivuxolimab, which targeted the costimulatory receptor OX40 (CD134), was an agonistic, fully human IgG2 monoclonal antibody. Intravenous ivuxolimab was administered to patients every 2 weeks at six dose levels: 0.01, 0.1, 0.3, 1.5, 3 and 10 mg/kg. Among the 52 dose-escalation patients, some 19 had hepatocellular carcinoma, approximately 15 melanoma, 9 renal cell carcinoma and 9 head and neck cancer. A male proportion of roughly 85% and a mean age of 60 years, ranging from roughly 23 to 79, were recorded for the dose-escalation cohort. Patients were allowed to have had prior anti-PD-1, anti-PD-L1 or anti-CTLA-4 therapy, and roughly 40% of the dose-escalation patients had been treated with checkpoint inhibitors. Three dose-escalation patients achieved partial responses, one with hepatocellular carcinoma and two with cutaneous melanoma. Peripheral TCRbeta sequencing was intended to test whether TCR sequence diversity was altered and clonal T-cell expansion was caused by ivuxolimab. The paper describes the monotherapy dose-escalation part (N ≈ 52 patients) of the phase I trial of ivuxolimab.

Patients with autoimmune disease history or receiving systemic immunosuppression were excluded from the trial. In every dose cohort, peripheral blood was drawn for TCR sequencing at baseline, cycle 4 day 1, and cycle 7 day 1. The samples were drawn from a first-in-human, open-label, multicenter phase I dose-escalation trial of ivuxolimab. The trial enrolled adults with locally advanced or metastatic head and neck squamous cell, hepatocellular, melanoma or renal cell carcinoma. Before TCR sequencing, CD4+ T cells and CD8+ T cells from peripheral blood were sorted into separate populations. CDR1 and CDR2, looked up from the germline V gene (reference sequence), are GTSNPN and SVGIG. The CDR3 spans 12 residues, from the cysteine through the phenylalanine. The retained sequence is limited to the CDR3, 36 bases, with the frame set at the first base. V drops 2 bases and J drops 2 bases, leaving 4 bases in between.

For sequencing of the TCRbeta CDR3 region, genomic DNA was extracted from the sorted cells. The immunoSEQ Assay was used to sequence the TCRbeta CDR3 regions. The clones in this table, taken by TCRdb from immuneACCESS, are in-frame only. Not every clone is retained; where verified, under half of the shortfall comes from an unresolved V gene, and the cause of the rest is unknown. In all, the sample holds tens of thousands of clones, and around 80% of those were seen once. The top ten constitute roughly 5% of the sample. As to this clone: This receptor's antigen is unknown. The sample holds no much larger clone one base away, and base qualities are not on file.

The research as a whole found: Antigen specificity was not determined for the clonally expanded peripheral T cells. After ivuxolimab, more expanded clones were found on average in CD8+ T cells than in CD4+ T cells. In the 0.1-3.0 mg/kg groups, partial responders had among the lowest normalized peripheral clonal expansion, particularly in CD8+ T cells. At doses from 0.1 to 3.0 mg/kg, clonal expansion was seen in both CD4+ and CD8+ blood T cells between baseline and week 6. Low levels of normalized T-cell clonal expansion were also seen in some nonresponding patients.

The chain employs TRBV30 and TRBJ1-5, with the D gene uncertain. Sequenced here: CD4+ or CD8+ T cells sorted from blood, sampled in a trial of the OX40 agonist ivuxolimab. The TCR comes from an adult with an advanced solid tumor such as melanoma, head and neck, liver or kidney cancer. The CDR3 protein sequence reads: CAWSRGNQPQHF. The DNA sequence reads TGTGCCTGGAGTAGGGGCAATCAGCCCCAGCATTTT.